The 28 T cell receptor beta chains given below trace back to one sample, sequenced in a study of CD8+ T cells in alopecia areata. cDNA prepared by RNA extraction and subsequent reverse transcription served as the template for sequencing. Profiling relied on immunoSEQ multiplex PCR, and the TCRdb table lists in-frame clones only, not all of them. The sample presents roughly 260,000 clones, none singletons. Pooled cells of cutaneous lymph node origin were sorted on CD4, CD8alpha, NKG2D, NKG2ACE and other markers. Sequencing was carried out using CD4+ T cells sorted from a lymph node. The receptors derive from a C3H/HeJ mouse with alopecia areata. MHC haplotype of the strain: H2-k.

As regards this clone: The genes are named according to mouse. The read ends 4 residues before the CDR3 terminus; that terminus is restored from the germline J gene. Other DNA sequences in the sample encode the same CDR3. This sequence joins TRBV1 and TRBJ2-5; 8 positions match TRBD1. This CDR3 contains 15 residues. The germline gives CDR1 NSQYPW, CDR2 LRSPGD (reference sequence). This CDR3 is CTCSAETGGRDTQYF. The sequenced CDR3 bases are TGCACCTGCAGTGCAGAAACAGGGGGAAGGGAC.

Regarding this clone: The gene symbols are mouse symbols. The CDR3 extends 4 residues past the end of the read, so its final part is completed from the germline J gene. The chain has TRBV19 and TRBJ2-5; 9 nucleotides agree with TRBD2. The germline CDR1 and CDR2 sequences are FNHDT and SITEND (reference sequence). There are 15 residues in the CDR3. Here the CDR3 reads CASSLDWGKRDTQYF. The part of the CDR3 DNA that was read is TGTGCCAGCAGTCTTGACTGGGGGAAGAGGGAC. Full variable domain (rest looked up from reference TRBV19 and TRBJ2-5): GGIITQTPKFLIGQEGQKLTLKCQQNFNHDTMYWYRQDSGKGLRLIYYSITENDLQKGDLSEGYDASREKKSSFSLTVTSAQKNEMAVFLCASSLDWGKRDTQYFGPGTRLLVL.

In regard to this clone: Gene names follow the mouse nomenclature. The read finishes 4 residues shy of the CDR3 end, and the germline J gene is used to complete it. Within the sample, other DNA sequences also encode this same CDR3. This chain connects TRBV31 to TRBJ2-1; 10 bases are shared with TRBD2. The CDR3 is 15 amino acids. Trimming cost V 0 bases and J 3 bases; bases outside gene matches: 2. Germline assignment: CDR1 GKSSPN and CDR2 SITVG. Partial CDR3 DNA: TGTGCCTGGAGTCTTCGGACTGGGGGCTATGCT. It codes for CAWSLRTGGYA. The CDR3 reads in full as CAWSLRTGGYAEQFF.

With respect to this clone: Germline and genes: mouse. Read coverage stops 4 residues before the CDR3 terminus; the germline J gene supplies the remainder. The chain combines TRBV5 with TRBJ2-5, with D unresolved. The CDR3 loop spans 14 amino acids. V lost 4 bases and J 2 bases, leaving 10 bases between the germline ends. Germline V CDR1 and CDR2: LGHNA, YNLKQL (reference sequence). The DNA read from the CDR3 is TGTGCCAGCAGCCCCCCGTTGGGCCAAGAC. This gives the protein CASSPPLGQD. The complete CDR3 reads CASSPPLGQDTQYF.

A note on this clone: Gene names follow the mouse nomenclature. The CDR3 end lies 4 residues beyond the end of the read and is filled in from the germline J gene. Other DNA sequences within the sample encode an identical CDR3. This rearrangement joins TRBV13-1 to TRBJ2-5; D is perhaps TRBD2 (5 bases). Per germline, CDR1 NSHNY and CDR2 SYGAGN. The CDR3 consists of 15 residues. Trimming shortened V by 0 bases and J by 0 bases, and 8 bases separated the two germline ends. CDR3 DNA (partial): TGTGCCAGCAGTGATGCTGGGAGTAACCAAGAC. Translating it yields CASSDAGSNQD. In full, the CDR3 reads CASSDAGSNQDTQYF.

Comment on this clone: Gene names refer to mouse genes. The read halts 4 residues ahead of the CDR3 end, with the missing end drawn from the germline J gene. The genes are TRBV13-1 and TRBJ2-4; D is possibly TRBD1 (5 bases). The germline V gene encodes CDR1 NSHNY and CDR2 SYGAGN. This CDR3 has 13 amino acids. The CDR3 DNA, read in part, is TGTGCCAGCAGTGCCAGGGAGAGGAAC. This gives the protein CASSARERN. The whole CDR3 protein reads CASSARERNTLYF.

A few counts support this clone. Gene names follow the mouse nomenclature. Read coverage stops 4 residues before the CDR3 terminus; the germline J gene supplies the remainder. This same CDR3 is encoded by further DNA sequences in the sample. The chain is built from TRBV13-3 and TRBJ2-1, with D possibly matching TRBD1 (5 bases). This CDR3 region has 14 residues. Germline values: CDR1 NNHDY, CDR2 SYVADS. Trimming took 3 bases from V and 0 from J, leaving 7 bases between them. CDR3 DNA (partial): TGTGCCAGCAGTGGGCAGGGTAACTATGCT. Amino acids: CASSGQGNYA. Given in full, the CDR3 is CASSGQGNYAEQFF.

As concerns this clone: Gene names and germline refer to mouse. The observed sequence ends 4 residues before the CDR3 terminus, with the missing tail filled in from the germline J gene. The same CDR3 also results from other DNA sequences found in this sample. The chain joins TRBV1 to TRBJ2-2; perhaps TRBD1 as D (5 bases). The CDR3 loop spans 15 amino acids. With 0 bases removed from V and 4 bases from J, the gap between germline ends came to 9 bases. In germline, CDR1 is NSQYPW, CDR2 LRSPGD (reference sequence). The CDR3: CTCSADRVGTGQLYF. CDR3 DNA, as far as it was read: TGCACCTGCAGTGCAGACAGGGTGGGCACCGGG.

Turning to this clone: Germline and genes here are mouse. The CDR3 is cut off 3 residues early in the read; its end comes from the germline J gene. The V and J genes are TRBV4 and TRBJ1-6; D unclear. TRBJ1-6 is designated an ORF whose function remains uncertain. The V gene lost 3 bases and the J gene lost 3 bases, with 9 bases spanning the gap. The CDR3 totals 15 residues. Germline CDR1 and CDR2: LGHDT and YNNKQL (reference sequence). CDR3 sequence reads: CASSYDKNYNSPLYF. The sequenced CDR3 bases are TGTGCCAGCAGCTATGACAAAAACTATAATTCGCCC.

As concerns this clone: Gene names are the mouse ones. The CDR3 region is CASSLDRDSDYTF. The DNA read from the CDR3 is TGTGCCAGCAGTCTGGACAGGGACTCC. The chain is built from TRBV19 and TRBJ1-2; 8 nucleotides align to TRBD1. The read stops 4 residues short of the end of the CDR3; the missing end is completed from the germline J gene. This CDR3 region has 13 residues. CDR1 FNHDT and CDR2 SITEND come from the germline V gene (reference sequence). V was pared by 4 bases and J by 3 bases, with 2 bases of the junction left unmatched.

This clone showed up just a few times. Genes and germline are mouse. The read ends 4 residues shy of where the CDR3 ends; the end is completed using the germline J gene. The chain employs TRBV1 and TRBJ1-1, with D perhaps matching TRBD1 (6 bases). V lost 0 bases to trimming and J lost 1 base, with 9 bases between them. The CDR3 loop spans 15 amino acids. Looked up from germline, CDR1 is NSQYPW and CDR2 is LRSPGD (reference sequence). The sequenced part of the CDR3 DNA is TGCACCTGCAGTGCAGAGGGGACAAGAAACACA. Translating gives CTCSAEGTRNT. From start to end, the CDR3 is CTCSAEGTRNTEVFF.

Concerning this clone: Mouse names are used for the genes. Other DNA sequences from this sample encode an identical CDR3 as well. CDR3 DNA, as far as it was read: TGTGCCAGCCGGGACAGCCAAGAC. This translates into CASRDSQD. From start to end, the CDR3 is CASRDSQDTQYF. The rearrangement uses TRBV13-1 and TRBJ2-5; TRBD1 aligns across 7 bases. The observed sequence ends 4 residues before the CDR3 terminus, with the missing tail filled in from the germline J gene. J gave up 2 bases and V 7 bases, and 1 base lay outside the gene matches. This CDR3 is built from 12 residues. Germline CDR1 is NSHNY and CDR2 is SYGAGN.

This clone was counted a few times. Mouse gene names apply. The part of the CDR3 DNA that was read is TGTGCCAGCGGTGATGTTGGGGGGGCTAGAGCT. This gives the protein CASGDVGGARA. The full CDR3 is CASGDVGGARAEQFF. This chain uses TRBV13-2 with TRBJ2-1, with 9 positions matching TRBD2. The read is 4 residues too short to cover the CDR3 end, so that end is filled in from the germline J gene. Germline CDR1 reads NNHNN; CDR2 reads SYGAGS (reference sequence). This CDR3 is 15 amino acids long.

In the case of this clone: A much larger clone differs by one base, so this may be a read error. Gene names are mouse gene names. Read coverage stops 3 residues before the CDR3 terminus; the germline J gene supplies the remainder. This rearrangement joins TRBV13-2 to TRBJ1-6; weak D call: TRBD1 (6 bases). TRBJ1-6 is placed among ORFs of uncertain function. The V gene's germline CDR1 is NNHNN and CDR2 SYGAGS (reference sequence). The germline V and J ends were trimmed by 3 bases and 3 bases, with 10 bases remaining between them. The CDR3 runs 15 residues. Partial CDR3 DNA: TGTGCCAGCGGTGTCCCGGGACACTATAATTCGCCC. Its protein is CASGVPGHYNSP. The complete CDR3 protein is CASGVPGHYNSPLYF.

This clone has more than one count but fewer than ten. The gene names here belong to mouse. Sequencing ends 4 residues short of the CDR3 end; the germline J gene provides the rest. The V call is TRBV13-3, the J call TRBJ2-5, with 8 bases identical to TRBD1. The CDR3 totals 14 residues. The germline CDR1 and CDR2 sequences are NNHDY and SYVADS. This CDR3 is CASSDGQGKDTQYF. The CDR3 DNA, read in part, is TGTGCCAGCAGTGACGGACAGGGAAAAGAC.

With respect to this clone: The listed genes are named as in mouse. CDR3 DNA (partial): TGTGCCAGCAGTCCTGGACTGGGGGGGGGTCAAGAC. Translated, it gives CASSPGLGGGQD. The full CDR3 reads CASSPGLGGGQDTQYF. The chain joins TRBV14 to TRBJ2-5; TRBD2 aligns across 12 bases. The CDR3 extends 4 residues past the end of the read, so its final part is completed from the germline J gene. In germline, CDR1 is SGHDT, CDR2 FRDEAV. This CDR3 has 16 amino acids. The V gene end was trimmed by 4 bases and the J gene end by 3 bases; junction bases not matched to a gene: 6.

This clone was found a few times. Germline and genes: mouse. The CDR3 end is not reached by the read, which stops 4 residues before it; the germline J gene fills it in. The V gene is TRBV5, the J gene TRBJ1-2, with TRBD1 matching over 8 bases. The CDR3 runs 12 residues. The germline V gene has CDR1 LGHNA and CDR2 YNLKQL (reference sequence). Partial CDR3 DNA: TGTGCCAGCAGCCAGACAGGGGTC. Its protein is CASSQTGV. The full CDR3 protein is CASSQTGVDYTF.

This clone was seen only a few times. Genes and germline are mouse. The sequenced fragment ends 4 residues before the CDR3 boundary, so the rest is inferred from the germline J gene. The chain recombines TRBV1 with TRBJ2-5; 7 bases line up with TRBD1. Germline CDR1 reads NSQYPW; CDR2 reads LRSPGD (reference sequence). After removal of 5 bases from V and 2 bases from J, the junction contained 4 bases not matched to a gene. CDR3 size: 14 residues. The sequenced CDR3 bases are TGCACCTGCAGTACACAGGGGTTCCAAGAC. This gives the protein CTCSTQGFQD. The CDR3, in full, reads CTCSTQGFQDTQYF.

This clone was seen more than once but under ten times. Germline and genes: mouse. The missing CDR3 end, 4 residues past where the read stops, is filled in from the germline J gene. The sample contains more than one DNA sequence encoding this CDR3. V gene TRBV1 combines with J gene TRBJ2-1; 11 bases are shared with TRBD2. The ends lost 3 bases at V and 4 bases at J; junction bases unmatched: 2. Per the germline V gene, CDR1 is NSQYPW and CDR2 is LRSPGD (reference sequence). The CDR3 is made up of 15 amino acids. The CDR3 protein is CTCSADWGGYAEQFF. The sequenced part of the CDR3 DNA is TGCACCTGCAGTGCCGACTGGGGGGGATATGCT.

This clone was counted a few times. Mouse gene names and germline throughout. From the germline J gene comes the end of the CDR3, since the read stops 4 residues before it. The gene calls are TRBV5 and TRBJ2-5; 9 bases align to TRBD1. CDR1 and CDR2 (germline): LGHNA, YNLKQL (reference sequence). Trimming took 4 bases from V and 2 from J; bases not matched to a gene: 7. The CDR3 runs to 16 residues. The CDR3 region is CASSPTPGQGQDTQYF. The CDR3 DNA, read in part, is TGTGCCAGCAGCCCCACCCCGGGACAGGGCCAAGAC.

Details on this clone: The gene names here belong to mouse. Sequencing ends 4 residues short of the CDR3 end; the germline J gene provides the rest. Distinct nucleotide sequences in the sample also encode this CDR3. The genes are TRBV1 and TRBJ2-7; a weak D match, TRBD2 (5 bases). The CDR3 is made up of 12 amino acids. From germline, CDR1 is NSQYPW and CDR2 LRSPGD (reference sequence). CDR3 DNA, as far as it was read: TGCACCTGCAGTGCTGGGGAGTAT. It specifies CTCSAGEY. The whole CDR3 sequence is CTCSAGEYEQYF.

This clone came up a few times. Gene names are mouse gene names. The CDR3 reads CASSLNENTLYF. The sequenced CDR3 bases are TGTGCCAGCAGTCTAAATGAAAAC. The genes are TRBV13-1 and TRBJ2-4; D not resolved. Coverage ceases 4 residues before the CDR3 finishes, and the germline J gene fills in the end. The CDR3 covers 12 residues. Germline V lookup: CDR1 NSHNY, CDR2 SYGAGN.

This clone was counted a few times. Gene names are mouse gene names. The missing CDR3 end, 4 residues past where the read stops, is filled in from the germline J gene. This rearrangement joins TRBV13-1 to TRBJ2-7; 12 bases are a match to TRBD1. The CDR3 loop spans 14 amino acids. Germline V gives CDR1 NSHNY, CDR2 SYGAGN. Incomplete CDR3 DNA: TGTGCCAGCAGAGGGGACAGGGGGCGCGAT. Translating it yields CASRGDRGRD. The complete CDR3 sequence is CASRGDRGRDEQYF.

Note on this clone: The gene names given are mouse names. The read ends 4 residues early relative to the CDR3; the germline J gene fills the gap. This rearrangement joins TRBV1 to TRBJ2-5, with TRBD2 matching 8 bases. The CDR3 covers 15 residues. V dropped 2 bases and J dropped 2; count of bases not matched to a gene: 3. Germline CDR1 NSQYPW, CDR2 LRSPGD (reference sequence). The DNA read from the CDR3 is TGCACCTGCAGTGCACAGTGGGGGGGCCAAGAC. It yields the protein CTCSAQWGGQD. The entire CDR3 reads CTCSAQWGGQDTQYF.

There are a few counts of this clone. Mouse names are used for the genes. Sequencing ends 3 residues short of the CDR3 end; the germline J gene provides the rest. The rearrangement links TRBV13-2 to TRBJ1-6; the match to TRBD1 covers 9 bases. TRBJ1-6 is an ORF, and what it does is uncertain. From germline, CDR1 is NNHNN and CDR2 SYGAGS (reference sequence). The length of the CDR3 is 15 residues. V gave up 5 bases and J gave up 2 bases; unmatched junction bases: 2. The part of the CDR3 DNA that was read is TGTGCCAGCGGGGACAGGGGTACCTATAATTCGCCC. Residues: CASGDRGTYNSP. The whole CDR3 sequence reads CASGDRGTYNSPLYF.

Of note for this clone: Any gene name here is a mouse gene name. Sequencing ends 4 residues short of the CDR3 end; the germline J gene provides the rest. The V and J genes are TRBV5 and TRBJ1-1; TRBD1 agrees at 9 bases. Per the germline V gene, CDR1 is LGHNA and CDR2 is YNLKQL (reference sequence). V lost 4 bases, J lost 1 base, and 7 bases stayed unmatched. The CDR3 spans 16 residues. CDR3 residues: CASSPGTGRRNTEVFF. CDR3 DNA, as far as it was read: TGTGCCAGCAGCCCTGGGACAGGGAGGAGAAACACA.

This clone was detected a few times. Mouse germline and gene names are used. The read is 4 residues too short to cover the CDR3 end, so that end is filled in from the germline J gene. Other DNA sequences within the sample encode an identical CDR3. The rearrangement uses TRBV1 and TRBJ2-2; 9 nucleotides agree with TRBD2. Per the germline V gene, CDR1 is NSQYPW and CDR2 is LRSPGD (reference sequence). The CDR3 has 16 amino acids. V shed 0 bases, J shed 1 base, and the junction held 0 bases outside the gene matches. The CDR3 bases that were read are TGCACCTGCAGTGCAGAGACTGGGGGAAACACCGGG. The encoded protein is CTCSAETGGNTG. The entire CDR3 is CTCSAETGGNTGQLYF.

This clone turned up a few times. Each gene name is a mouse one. Partial CDR3 DNA: TGTGCCAGCAGCCAACTGGGGGGGTTGGCT. Its protein is CASSQLGGLA. The full-length CDR3 reads as CASSQLGGLAEQFF. V and J are TRBV19 and TRBJ2-1, with 10 bases matching TRBD2. The read comes to an end 4 residues before the CDR3 does, leaving the germline J gene to fill in the end. Per the germline V gene, CDR1 is FNHDT and CDR2 is SITEND (reference sequence). The CDR3 extends over 14 amino acids. Together with reference TRBV19 and TRBJ2-1, the CDR3 gives the full variable domain: GGIITQTPKFLIGQEGQKLTLKCQQNFNHDTMYWYRQDSGKGLRLIYYSITENDLQKGDLSEGYDASREKKSSFSLTVTSAQKNEMAVFLCASSQLGGLAEQFFGPGTRLTVL.